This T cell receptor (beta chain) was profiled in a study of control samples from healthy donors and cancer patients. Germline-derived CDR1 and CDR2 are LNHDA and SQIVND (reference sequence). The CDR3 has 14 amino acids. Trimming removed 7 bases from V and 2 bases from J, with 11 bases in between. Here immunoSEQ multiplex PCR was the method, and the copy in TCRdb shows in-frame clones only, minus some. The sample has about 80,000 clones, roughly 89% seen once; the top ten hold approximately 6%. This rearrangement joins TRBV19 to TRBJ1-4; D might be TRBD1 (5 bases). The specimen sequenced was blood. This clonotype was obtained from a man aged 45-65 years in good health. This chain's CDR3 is CASIGTRTNEKLFF. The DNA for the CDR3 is TGTGCCAGTATTGGGACCAGGACTAATGAAAAACTGTTTTTT.